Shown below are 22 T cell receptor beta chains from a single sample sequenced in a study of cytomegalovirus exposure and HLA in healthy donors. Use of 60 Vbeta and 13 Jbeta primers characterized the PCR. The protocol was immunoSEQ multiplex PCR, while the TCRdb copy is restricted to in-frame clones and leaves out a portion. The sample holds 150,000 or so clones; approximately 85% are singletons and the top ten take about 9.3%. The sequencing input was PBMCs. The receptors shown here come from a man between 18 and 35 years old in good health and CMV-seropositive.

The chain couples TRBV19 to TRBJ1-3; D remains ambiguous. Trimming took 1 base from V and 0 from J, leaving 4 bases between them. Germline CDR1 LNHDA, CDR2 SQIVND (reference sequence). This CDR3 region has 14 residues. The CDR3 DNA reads TGTGCCAGTAGTATAGGTCGCTCTGGAAACACCATATATTTT. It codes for CASSIGRSGNTIYF.

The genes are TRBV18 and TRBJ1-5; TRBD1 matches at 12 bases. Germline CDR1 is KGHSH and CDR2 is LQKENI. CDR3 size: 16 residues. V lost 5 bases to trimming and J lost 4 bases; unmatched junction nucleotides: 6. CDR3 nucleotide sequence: TGTGCCAGCTCATCGGGACAGGGGGCCGTGAATCAGCCCCAGCATTTT. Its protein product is CASSSGQGAVNQPQHF.

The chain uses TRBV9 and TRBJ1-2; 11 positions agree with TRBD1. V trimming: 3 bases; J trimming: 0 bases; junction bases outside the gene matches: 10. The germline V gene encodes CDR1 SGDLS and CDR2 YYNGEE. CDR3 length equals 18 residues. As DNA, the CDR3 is TGTGCCAGCAGCGCCGTCCCGGGACAGGGGGGGACTAACTATGGCTACACCTTC. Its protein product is CASSAVPGQGGTNYGYTF.

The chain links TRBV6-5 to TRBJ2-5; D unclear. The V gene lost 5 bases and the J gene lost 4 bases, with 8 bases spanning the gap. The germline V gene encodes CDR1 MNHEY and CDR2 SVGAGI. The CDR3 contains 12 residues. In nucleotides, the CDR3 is TGTGCCAGCAGTCGTTTCCGAGAGACCCAGTACTTC. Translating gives CASSRFRETQYF.

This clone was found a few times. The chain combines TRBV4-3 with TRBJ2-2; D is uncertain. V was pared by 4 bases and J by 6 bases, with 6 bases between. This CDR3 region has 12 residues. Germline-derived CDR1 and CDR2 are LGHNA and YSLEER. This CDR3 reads CASSLFPGELFF. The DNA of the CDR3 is TGCGCCAGCAGCCTATTCCCCGGGGAGCTGTTTTTT.

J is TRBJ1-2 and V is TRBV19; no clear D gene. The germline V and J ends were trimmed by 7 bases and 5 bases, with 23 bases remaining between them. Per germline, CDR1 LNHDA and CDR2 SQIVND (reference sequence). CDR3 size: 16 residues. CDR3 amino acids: CASTHRGGTRVYGYTF. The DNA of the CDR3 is TGTGCCAGTACTCACCGTGGAGGTACCAGAGTGTATGGCTACACCTTC.

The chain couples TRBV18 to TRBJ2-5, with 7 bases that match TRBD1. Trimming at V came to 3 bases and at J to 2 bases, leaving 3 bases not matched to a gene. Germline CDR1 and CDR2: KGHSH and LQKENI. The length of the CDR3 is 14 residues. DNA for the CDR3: TGTGCCAGCTCACCCGTGGGACAGCAAGAGACCCAGTACTTC. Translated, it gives CASSPVGQQETQYF.

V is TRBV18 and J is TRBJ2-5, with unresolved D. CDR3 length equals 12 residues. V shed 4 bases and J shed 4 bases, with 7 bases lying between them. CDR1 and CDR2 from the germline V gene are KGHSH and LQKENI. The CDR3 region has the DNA TGTGCCAGCTCACGACTGGGAGAGACCCAGTACTTC. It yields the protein CASSRLGETQYF.

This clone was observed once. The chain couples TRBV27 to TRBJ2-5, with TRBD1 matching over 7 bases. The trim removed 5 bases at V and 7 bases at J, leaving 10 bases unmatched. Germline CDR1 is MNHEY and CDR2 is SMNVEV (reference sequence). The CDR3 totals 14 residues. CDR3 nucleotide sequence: TGTGCCAGCAGTCCCAGACAGGGCGGTCCGACCCAGTACTTC. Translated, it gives CASSPRQGGPTQYF.

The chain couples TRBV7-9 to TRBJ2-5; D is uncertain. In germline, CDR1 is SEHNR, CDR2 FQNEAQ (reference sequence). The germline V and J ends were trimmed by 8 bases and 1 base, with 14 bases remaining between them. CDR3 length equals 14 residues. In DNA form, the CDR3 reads TGTGCCAGCGAGGATTCAACGGTCCAAGAGACCCAGTACTTC. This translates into CASEDSTVQETQYF.

The CDR3, as DNA: TGTGCCAGCTCACCACCTTCTAGATTGGAGACCCAGTACTTC. This translates into CASSPPSRLETQYF. This chain connects TRBV18 to TRBJ2-5, with D hard to call. CDR1 and CDR2 from the germline V gene are KGHSH and LQKENI. The ends were cut back, 0 bases at V and 5 bases at J, with 10 bases in the middle. This CDR3 has 14 residues.

This CDR3 reads CASSLGTGGEQYF. Written as DNA, the CDR3 is TGTGCCAGCTCCCTCGGGACAGGGGGCGAGCAGTACTTC. This chain joins TRBV18 and TRBJ2-7; 11 positions agree with TRBD1. Germline CDR1 reads KGHSH; CDR2 reads LQKENI. V was clipped by 6 bases and J by 6 bases; unmatched bases: 4. This CDR3 is built from 13 residues.

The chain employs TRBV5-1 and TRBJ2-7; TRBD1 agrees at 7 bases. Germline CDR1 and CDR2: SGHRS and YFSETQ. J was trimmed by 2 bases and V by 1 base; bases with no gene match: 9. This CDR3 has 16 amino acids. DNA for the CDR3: TGCGCCAGCAGCTTGAGTTCGGGACAGAGAACCTACGAGCAGTACTTC. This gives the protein CASSLSSGQRTYEQYF.

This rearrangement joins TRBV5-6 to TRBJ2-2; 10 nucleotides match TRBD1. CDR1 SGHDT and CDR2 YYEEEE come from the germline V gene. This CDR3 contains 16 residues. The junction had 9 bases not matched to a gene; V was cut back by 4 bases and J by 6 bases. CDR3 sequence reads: CASSPGTGAVAGELFF. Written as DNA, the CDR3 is TGTGCCAGCAGCCCCGGGACAGGGGCGGTGGCCGGGGAGCTGTTTTTT.

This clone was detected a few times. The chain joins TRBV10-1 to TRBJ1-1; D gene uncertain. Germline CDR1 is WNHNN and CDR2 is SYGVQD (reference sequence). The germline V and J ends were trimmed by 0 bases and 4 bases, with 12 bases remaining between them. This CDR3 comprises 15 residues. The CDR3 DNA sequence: TGCGCCAGCAGTGAGTCGACTCTAAGATCCACTGAAGCTTTCTTT. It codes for CASSESTLRSTEAFF.

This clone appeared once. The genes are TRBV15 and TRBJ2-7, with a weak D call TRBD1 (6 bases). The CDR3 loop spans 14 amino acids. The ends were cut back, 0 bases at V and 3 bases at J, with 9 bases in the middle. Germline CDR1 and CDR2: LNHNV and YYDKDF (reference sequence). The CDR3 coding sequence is TGTGCCACCAGCAGAGATGAAGGGGGCTACGAGCAGTACTTC. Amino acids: CATSRDEGGYEQYF.

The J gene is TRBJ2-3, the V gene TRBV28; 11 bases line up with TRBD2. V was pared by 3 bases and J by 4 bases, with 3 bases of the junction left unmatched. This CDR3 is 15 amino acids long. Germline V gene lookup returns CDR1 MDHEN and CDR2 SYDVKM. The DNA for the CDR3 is TGTGCCAGCAGTTTTTATAGCGGGGGGGCAGATACGCAGTATTTT. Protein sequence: CASSFYSGGADTQYF.

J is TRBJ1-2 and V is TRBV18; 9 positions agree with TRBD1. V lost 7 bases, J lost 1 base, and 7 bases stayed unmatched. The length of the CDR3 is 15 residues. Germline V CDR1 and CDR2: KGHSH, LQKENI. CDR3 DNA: TGTGCCAGCTTTCCCCGGGACAGGGTTAACTATGGCTACACCTTC. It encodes CASFPRDRVNYGYTF.

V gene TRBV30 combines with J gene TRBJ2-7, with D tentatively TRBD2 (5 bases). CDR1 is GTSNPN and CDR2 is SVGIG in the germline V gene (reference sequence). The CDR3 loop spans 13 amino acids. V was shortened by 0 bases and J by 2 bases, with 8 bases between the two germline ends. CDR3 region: CAWSVVGTYEQYF. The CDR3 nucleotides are TGTGCCTGGAGTGTGGTCGGGACCTACGAGCAGTACTTC. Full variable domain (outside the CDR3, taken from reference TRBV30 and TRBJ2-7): SQTIHQWPATLVQPVGSPLSLECTVEGTSNPNLYWYRQAAGRGLQLLFYSVGIGQISSEVPQNLSASRPQDRQFILSSKKLLLSDSGFYLCAWSVVGTYEQYFGPGTRLTVT.

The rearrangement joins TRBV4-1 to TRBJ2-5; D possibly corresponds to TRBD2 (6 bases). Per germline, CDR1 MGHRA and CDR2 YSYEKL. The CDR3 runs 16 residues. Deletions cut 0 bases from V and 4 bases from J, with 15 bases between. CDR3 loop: CASSQDNFAGRETQYF. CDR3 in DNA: TGCGCCAGCAGCCAAGATAATTTCGCGGGAAGAGAGACCCAGTACTTC.

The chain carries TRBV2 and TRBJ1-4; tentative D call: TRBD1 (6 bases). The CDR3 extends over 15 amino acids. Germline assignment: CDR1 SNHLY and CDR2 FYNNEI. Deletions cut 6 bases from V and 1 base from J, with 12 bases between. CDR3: CASRRRGLTNEKLFF. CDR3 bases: TGTGCCAGCAGACGCAGGGGCTTAACTAATGAAAAACTGTTTTTT.

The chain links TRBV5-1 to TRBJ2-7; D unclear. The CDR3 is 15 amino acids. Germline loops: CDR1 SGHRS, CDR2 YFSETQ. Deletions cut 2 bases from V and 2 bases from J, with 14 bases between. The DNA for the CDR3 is TGCGCCAGCAGCTTTGTACAGAGTACGACCTACGAGCAGTACTTC. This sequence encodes CASSFVQSTTYEQYF.